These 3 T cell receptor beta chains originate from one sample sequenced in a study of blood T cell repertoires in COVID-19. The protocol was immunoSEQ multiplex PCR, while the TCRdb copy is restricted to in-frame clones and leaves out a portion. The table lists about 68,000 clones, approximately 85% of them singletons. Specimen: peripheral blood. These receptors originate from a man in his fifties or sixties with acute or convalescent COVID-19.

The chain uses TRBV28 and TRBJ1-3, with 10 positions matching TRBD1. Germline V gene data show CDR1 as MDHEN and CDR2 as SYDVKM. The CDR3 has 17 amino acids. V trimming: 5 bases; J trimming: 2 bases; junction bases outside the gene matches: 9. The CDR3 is CASSTLTGGIPGNTIYF. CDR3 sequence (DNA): TGTGCCAGCAGTACCTTGACAGGGGGCATCCCTGGAAACACCATATATTTT.

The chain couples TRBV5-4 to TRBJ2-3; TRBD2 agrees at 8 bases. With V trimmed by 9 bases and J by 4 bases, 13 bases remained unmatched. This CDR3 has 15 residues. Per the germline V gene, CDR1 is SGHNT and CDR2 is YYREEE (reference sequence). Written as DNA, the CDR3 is TGTGCCACTGCCCGGGGGGGCCTTGGAGCAGATACGCAGTATTTT. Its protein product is CATARGGLGADTQYF.

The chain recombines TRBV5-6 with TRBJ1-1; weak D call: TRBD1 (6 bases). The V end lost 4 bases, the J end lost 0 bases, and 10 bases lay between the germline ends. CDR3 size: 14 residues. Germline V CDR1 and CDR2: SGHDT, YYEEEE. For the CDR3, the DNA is TGTGCCAGCAGCCAGGACAGCCTGAACACTGAAGCTTTCTTT. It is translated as CASSQDSLNTEAFF.